This is a list of T cell receptor beta chains from one sample in a study of blood T cell repertoires in COVID-19. Assay used: immunoSEQ multiplex PCR; TCRdb lists only in-frame clones, some missing. The sample holds about 240,000 clones, 82% seen once. The sample comprised peripheral blood. These receptors were taken from a woman aged 60-75 years with active or convalescent COVID-19. CDR3s include the opening cysteine and the closing phenylalanine or tryptophan. The order of the fields is V gene, J gene, CDR3 protein.

V: TRBV7-2
J: TRBJ2-5
CDR3: CASSGGTVQETQYF

V: TRBV6-6
J: TRBJ1-2
CDR3: CASSLTRGEAGYLVDTKGYTF

V: TRBV29-1
J: TRBJ1-1
CDR3: CSVEDLTANTEAFF

V: TRBV14
J: TRBJ2-3
CDR3: CASSLHTDTQYF

V: TRBV10-1
J: TRBJ2-3
CDR3: CASSSYSGGRTDTQYF

V: TRBV6-5
J: TRBJ1-5
CDR3: CASSPRPAPQTGQHF

V: TRBV19
J: TRBJ1-1
CDR3: CASSIKGYTEAFF

V: TRBV19
J: TRBJ2-3
CDR3: CASSIGGVHTDTQYF

V: TRBV19
J: TRBJ1-2
CDR3: CASTSPARTGGYGYTF

V: TRBV5-1
J: TRBJ1-2
CDR3: CASSLDPNPYGYTF

V: TRBV5-1
J: TRBJ2-3
CDR3: CASSLRQGRADTQYF

V: TRBV4-1
J: TRBJ2-1
CDR3: CASSQPDRGRFF

V: TRBV7-6
J: TRBJ2-2
CDR3: CASSRSQGLAGELFF

V: TRBV12-5
J: TRBJ2-3
CDR3: CASGLGLAGGDTQYF

V: TRBV5-6
J: TRBJ2-1
CDR3: CASSLMGDEQFF

V: TRBV5-1
J: TRBJ1-1
CDR3: CASSLMEGPRAEAFF

V: TRBV27
J: TRBJ2-1
CDR3: CASNLRGAYNEQFF

V: TRBV5-6
J: TRBJ1-2
CDR3: CASSSLDSRRDYGYTF

V: TRBV18
J: TRBJ2-7
CDR3: CASSLFRDHYEQYF

V: TRBV5-1
J: TRBJ1-2
CDR3: CASSSDTLGYGYTF

V: TRBV11-2
J: TRBJ2-7
CDR3: CASSSGTGNYEQYF

V: TRBV7-3
J: TRBJ1-3
CDR3: CASSPQGGSGNTIYF

V: TRBV18
J: TRBJ1-2
CDR3: CASSQQGTGDGYTF

V: TRBV6-5
J: TRBJ1-4
CDR3: CASTARTVNEKLFF

V: TRBV5-6
J: TRBJ1-2
CDR3: CASSADRYGYTF

V: TRBV6-1
J: TRBJ1-1
CDR3: CASSDPGVGMNTEAFF

V: TRBV7-9
J: TRBJ2-1
CDR3: CASSSPGQEYNEQFF

V: TRBV6-5
J: TRBJ2-2
CDR3: CASRLGGNFGELFF

V: TRBV5-1
J: TRBJ1-1
CDR3: CASSPRARGSTEAFF

V: TRBV11-3
J: TRBJ2-2
CDR3: CASSRQGVNTGELFF

V: TRBV7-9
J: TRBJ2-7
CDR3: CASSRTDGYEQYF

V: TRBV2
J: TRBJ2-1
CDR3: CASSVAPSSYNEQFF

V: TRBV5-8
J: TRBJ2-6
CDR3: CASGWASGANVLTF

V: TRBV6-2/TRBV6-3
J: TRBJ2-3
CDR3: CASSTPNGGTTDTQYF

V: TRBV6-6
J: TRBJ2-1
CDR3: CASSYGVTGANEQFF

V: TRBV6-1
J: TRBJ2-1
CDR3: CASSEGLAGGQFF

V: TRBV6-6
J: TRBJ1-1
CDR3: CASSYSFSNTEAFF

V: TRBV28
J: TRBJ1-1
CDR3: CASSHRTGGPTEAFF

V: TRBV18
J: TRBJ1-3
CDR3: CASSPSWTGVGNTIYF

V: TRBV6-5
J: TRBJ1-4
CDR3: CASSTGEGNEKLFF

V: TRBV25-1
J: TRBJ2-1
CDR3: CASSKRPGGNEQFF

V: TRBV2
J: TRBJ1-4
CDR3: CASSVQGRGEKLFF

V: TRBV11-1
J: TRBJ2-1
CDR3: CASSPQGGSYNEQFF

V: TRBV6-5
J: TRBJ2-3
CDR3: CASSYYASTDTQYF

V: TRBV27
J: TRBJ1-6
CDR3: CASSTGSSPLHF